Included here is one TCR beta chain sequence, with context. No antigen is known for it. The CDR3 totals 15 residues. Germline V gene data show CDR1 as DFQATT and CDR2 as SNEGSKA (reference sequence). The ends were cut back, 1 base at V and 0 bases at J, with 10 bases in the middle. The sample is drawn from a study of CD8+CD57+ T cells in acquired aplastic anemia. Across the study: Isolated CD4+ and CD8+ cells, once sorted, yielded DNA averaging about 3.4 ug. Researchers reported that healthy donors averaged approximately 9.8 million reads for CD4+ cells.

Notes on the study in general: The number of CD8+ CDR3 sequences shared by patients and controls was roughly 31. The study found no significant CD8+ Simpson's diversity difference between patients and controls.

Genomic DNA, the template, was used for profiling of the TCR beta VDJ and CDR3. TCRdb passed the reads through MiXCR, listing each CDR3 protein once. The table includes more than 100,000 distinct CDR3 sequences, around 48% detected once. This rearrangement joins TRBV20-1 to TRBJ1-3; maybe TRBD1 (5 bases). Material: sorted CD4+, CD8+, or CD8+CD57+ T cells (not recorded which) from PBMCs. The clonotype was recovered from a human donor in good health, serving as a control. CDR3 sequence reads: CSARVPGYSGNTIYF. CDR3 nucleotides: TGCAGTGCTAGAGTGCCAGGGTACTCTGGAAACACCATATATTTT.